The subject of this entry is one T cell receptor beta chain. What antigen it recognizes has not been identified. Per-nucleotide qualities are absent, and no much larger clonotype sits a single base away. Other DNA sequences from this sample encode an identical CDR3 as well. V and J lose 1 base and 5 bases, and a span of 10 bases separates them. The CDR3 covers 14 residues, taking in both the cysteine and the phenylalanine. Just CDR3 DNA is preserved here, 42 bases in frame from base 1. From the germline V gene, CDR1 is SGHRS and CDR2 is YFSETQ. This sample stems from a study of shared clonotypes between healthy human individuals (dated by TCRdb to 2018 to 2020). Turning to the overall study: A couple of women and a few men aged 18 to 49 years were included in the cohort. Per donor, three plates each were used for CD4 naive and CD4 memory, two for CD8 naive, and one for CD8 memory. Blood TCR repertoires of four to six healthy adults were deeply sequenced to estimate repertoire size and the extent of clonotype sharing between individuals. Different laboratories and diverse techniques were used to prepare libraries and sequence TCR repertoires, to increase sequencing depth and limit assay-specific biases. Leukapheresis yielded between about 0.94 and 10 billion PBMCs per donor.

Points the paper makes about the study in general: Naive subsets generally had larger estimated clonotype richness than memory subsets. Sampling was limited to blood, and TCR repertoires in tissue likely differ from TCR repertoires in blood. Compared with non-shared clonotypes, the clonotypes found in all four sorted-subset donors had higher generation probabilities. Sharing across a few donors was observed for around 5% of naive CD4, 3.5% of naive CD8, 2.3% of memory CD4, and about 0.38% of memory CD8 clonotypes. The genetic and exposure-history diversity represented was limited by the small number of donors. Pairwise subsampling indicated that sequencing depth was expected to affect the degree of clonotype sharing among donors. Even with the large sequencing depth, rarefaction of the sorted-subset datasets indicated that sequencing was incomplete.

TCR CDR3 regions were amplified from genomic DNA by multiplex PCR using the deep immunoSEQ assay. Extracted genomic DNA from each cell subset was spread evenly across all wells of several immunoSEQ 96-well plates, with each plate serving as a replicate. For sorted subsets, about 0.2 ug genomic DNA, equal to about 30,000 T cell genomes, was loaded into each replicate PCR. The purified libraries were quantified using a Qubit 3.0 fluorometer, sized with a Bioanalyzer 2100, and then quantified again using the KAPA Library Quantification kit. Every immunoSEQ 96-well plate was sequenced on a separate single-read 150-cycle Illumina NextSeq 550 flow cell. In the original analysis: Because only junctional sequences without quality scores were contained in the immunoSEQ output, filtering matching that applied to full-length reads could not be performed. To assign V/J genes and CDR3, sequences were annotated against IMGT germline references using PyIR, a Python wrapper for IgBLAST v1.9. Reads were filtered out if the reads had weak V/J assignments (E-value above 1e-6), no CDR3, stop codons, out-of-frame junctions, or ambiguous translated residues. A V3J clonotype was defined by an identical inferred V gene, J gene, and CDR3 amino acid sequence. The percentage overlap between two repertoires was calculated by dividing the number of shared unique clonotypes by the size of the smaller repertoire. Richness of each repertoire was evaluated using RTK rarefaction, the Chao1 estimator, and Recon v2.1 estimates of unobserved clonotypes. For all TCRbeta clonotypes obtained by the gDNA method from a few donors, generation probabilities were computed with OLGA. TCRdb mirrors the immuneACCESS table, restricted to in-frame sequences. Some clones are absent from its copies; in checked studies, under half trace to an unresolved V gene, and the reason for the others is unknown. D and trimming were read from the DNA, whereas the V and J calls and clone size are those reported in that table. The sample includes over 850,000 clones, with about four fifths observed a single time. Under 0.8% of the sample is taken by the ten largest.

Healthy HIV-negative adults with no recently reported acute infections or vaccinations were included as donors. Only Caucasian adults living in Nashville, Tennessee, USA were represented among the donors. CD4+ T cells were enriched by magnetic negative selection, after which naive cells were positively selected on CD45RA and the negative fraction was taken as the memory subset. Blood was obtained by leukapheresis, after which PBMCs were separated by Ficoll-Histopaque density gradient centrifugation and cryopreserved in liquid nitrogen vapor phase. Analytical flow cytometry was used to check the purity and quantity of every magnetically sorted T cell population. Genomic DNA was isolated from every sorted fraction and measured by UV absorbance on a Nanodrop 2000c.

The sequenced material came from memory CD4+ T cells from PBMCs. Explained via the paper, the cell subset or site label denotes: CD45RA-negative fraction. The chain couples TRBV5-1 to TRBJ1-5, with the D gene call left open. The clonotype was recovered from a man aged 18 to 30 in good health. Some clones in this sample may be carry-over from other donors' samples. The CDR3 corresponds to CASSLTAGDQPQHF. The DNA sequence is as follows: TGCGCCAGCAGCTTGACGGCGGGAGATCAGCCCCAGCATTTT.